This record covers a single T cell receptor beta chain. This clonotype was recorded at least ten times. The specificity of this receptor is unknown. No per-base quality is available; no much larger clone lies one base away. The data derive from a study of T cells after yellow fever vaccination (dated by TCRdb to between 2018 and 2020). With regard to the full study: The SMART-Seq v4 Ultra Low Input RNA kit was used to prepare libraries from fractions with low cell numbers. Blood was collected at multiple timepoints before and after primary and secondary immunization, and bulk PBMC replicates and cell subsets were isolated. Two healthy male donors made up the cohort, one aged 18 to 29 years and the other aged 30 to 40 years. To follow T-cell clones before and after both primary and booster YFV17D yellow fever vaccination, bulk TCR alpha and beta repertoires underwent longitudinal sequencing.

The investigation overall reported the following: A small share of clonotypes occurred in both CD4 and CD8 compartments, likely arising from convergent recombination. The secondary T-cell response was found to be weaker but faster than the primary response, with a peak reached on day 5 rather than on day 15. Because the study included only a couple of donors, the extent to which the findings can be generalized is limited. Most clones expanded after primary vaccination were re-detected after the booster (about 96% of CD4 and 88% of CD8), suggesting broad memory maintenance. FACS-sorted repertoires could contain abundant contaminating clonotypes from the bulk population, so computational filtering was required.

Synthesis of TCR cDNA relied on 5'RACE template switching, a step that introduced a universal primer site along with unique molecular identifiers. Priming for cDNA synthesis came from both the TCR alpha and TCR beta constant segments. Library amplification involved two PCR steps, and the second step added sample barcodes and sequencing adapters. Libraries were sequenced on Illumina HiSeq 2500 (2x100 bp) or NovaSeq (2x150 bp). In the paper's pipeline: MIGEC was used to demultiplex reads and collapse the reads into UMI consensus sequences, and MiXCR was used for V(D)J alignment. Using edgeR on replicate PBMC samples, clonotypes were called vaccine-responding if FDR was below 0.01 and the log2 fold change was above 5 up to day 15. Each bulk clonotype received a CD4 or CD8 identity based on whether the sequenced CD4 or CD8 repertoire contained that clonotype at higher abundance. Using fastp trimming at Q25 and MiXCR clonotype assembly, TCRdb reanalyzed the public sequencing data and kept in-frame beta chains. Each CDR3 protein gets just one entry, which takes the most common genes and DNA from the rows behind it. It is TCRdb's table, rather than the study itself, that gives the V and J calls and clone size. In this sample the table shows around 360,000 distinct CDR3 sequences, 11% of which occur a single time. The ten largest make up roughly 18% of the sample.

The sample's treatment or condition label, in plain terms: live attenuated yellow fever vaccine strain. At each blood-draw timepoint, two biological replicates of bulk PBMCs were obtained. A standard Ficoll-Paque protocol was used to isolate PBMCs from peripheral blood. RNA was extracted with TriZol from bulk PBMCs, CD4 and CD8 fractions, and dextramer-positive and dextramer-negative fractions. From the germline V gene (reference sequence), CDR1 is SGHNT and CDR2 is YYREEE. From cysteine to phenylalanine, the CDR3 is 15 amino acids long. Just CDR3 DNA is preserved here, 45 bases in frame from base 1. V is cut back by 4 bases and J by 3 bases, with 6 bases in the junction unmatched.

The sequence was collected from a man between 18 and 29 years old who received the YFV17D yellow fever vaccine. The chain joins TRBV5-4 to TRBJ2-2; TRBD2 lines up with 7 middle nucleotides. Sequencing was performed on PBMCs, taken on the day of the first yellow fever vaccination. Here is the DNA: TGTGCCAGCAGCCCCGGGGGAGGGGACACCGGGGAGCTGTTTTTT. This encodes CASSPGGGDTGELFF.